This TCR beta chain was observed in a study of tumor-infiltrating lymphocytes in primary liver carcinoma. Using a constant-region primer together with ProtoScript II reverse transcriptase, TCR beta cDNA was made from 500 ng of total RNA. ARM-PCR was slightly modified, and three nested multiplex PCR rounds with it gave rise to the TCR beta libraries. TCRdb redid the calling of the multiplex PCR reads with MiXCR, one entry per CDR3 protein. The data contain about 320,000 distinct CDR3 sequences, more than 55% of them seen just once; the ten biggest clones take up approximately 9%. Unsorted whole blood supplied the RNA, and germline DNA was extracted too. The sequence was collected from a man aged 40-55 years with primary liver carcinoma and hepatitis B virus infection. Input material: peripheral blood.

CDR3 region: CASSPTATDEQYF. Here the CDR3 DNA reads TGTGCCAGCTCACCAACAGCAACCGACGAGCAGTACTTC. The gene calls are TRBV18 and TRBJ2-7; D gene ambiguous. The ends were cut back, 2 bases at V and 5 bases at J, with 10 bases in the middle. In germline, CDR1 is KGHSH, CDR2 LQKENI. The CDR3 consists of 13 residues.